This TCR beta chain came from a study of T-cell memory formation after mild COVID-19. Study as a whole: There were largely donor-specific TCR clusters.

Points from the study as a whole: Memory cells collected pre-infection included some clones that later responded, suggesting cross-reactive memory joined. Contracting clones from day 15 to 85 had balanced CD4/CD8; later expanders favoured CD4+.

Per the germline V gene, CDR1 is MGHRA and CDR2 is YSYEKL. Trimming stripped 0 bases from V and 8 bases from J, with 5 bases between. There are 12 residues in the CDR3. The sample holds a few counts of this clonotype. Its target is not known. After 5'RACE with constant-segment primers, TCR alpha and TCR beta cDNA libraries carrying sample barcodes and UMIs were obtained. In TCRdb, the 5' RACE reads were re-called with MiXCR into one record per CDR3 protein. The sample comprises around 110,000 distinct CDR3 sequences, approximately 14% of which are singletons, and around two fifths rests with the top ten.

V and J are TRBV4-1 and TRBJ2-1, with D uncertain. Sequenced: PBMCs or a T cell subset sorted from them (not recorded which). The TCR comes from a man aged 18 to 29 who had mild COVID-19 (a few samples of this study predate the infection). Cell type and time point are not known. CDR3: CASSQDHYEQFF. CDR3 sequence (DNA): TGCGCCAGCAGCCAAGATCATTATGAGCAGTTCTTC.